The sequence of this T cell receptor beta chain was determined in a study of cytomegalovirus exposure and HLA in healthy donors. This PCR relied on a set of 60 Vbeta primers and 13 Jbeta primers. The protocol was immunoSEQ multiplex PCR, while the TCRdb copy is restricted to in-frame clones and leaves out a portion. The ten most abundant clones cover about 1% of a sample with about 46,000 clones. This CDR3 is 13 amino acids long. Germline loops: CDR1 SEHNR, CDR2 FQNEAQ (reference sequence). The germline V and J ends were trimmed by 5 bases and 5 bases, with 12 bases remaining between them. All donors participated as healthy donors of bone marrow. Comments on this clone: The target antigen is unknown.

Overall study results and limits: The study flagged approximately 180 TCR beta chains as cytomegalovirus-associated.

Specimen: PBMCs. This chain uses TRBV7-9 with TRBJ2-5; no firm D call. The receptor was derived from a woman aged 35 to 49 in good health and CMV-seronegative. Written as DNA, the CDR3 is TGTGCCAGCAGCCAGACGACTGGGGAGACCCAGTACTTC. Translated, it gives CASSQTTGETQYF.